The 30 T cell receptor beta chains given below trace back to one sample, sequenced in a study of T cells in localized non-small cell lung cancer (TCRdb year 2020). The library relied on the immunoSEQ multiplex PCR assay. In its TCRdb copy, this immuneACCESS table keeps in-frame sequences only and misses some clones. Where compared with another copy, unresolved V genes explain less than half of these, and the others have no known cause. Counted in this sample were 25,000 to 35,000 clones; 89% of them appeared once. 9% to 12% of the sample belongs to the ten largest clones. Material: peripheral blood, obtained before any cancer treatment. The receptors come from a woman aged 40-69 years with stage I lung adenocarcinoma.

This clone was seen a handful of times. This sequence joins TRBV2 and TRBJ1-3; no reliable D call. There are 15 residues in the CDR3. V dropped 2 bases and J dropped 4 bases, with 12 bases sitting between them. Germline CDR1 and CDR2: SNHLY and FYNNEI. CDR3 amino acids: CASSEPPSRGNTIYF. CDR3 coding DNA: TGTGCCAGCAGTGAACCACCCTCTCGCGGAAACACCATATATTTT.

This chain uses TRBV18 with TRBJ1-4, with D possibly being TRBD1 (6 bases). The V gene's germline CDR1 is KGHSH and CDR2 LQKENI. V was clipped by 2 bases and J by 10 bases, with 17 bases between them. The CDR3 has 15 residues. The CDR3 sequence is CASSPTKTGLGKLFF. CDR3 nucleotide sequence: TGTGCCAGCTCACCAACTAAAACAGGGCTGGGAAAACTGTTTTTT.

The rearrangement uses TRBV7-2 and TRBJ2-7; a possible D gene is TRBD1 (6 bases). V lost 3 bases to trimming and J lost 2 bases, with 11 bases between them. The CDR3 has 14 residues. The V gene's germline CDR1 is SGHTA and CDR2 FQGNSA. The CDR3: CASSFLRTAYEQYF. The DNA of the CDR3 is TGTGCCAGCAGCTTCCTTCGGACAGCCTACGAGCAGTACTTC.

The CDR3 spells CAWRRQGGTLGEAFF. The CDR3 nucleotides are TGTGCCTGGAGAAGACAGGGTGGGACTCTGGGTGAAGCTTTCTTT. V gene TRBV30 combines with J gene TRBJ1-1; 7 bases align to TRBD1. Germline assignment: CDR1 GTSNPN and CDR2 SVGIG (reference sequence). The CDR3 is made up of 15 amino acids. V lost 3 bases, J lost 7 bases, and 14 bases stayed unmatched.

The CDR3, as DNA: TGTGCCATCAGGGCAGGGACAGCCACAGATACGCAGTATTTT. Protein sequence: CAIRAGTATDTQYF. The chain has TRBV10-3 and TRBJ2-3, with 7 bases lining up with TRBD1. Trimming removed 6 bases from V and 2 bases from J; junction bases left unmatched: 5. CDR3 length equals 14 residues. CDR1 and CDR2 (germline): ENHRY, SYGVKD.

V and J are TRBV14 and TRBJ1-2, with D unclear. V lost 2 bases, J lost 8 bases, and 18 bases lay in between. Germline V gene lookup returns CDR1 SGHDN and CDR2 FVKESK. The CDR3 runs 15 residues. The CDR3 DNA follows: TGTGCCAGCAGCCAATCCGGGGAAAGGTCCAACGGCTACACCTTC. Translated, it gives CASSQSGERSNGYTF. The full variable domain, completed using reference TRBV14 and TRBJ1-2, is EAGVTQFPSHSVIEKGQTVTLRCDPISGHDNLYWYRRVMGKEIKFLLHFVKESKQDESGMPNNRFLAERTGGTYSTLKVQPAELEDSGVYFCASSQSGERSNGYTFGSGTRLTVV.

This clone was observed once. This chain links TRBV7-6 with TRBJ2-2; D remains ambiguous. From germline, CDR1 is SGHVS and CDR2 FNYEAQ. The CDR3 totals 13 residues. Trimming cost V 3 bases and J 5 bases, with 7 bases left between them. The CDR3 DNA sequence: TGTGCCAGCAGCTTTCTGACAACCGGGGAGCTGTTTTTT. It encodes CASSFLTTGELFF.

The chain has TRBV6-6 and TRBJ2-7; the D is unclear. Trimming removed 2 bases from V and 3 bases from J, with 8 bases in between. CDR1 MNHNY and CDR2 SVGAGI come from the germline V gene (reference sequence). The CDR3 runs 13 residues. The chain's CDR3 is CASSYHPGYEQYF. In nucleotides, the CDR3 is TGTGCCAGCAGTTACCACCCAGGCTACGAGCAGTACTTC.

The genes are TRBV5-1 and TRBJ1-1; no clear D gene. The V gene lost 0 bases and the J gene lost 1 base, with 7 bases spanning the gap. The CDR3 loop spans 14 amino acids. Germline loops: CDR1 SGHRS, CDR2 YFSETQ. The CDR3 spells CASSLDGGNTEAFF. Here the CDR3 DNA reads TGCGCCAGCAGCTTGGATGGCGGGAACACTGAAGCTTTCTTT.

The rearrangement joins TRBV11-1 to TRBJ2-1; 8 positions match TRBD2. The CDR3 consists of 17 residues. V shed 5 bases and J 4 bases; nucleotides not matched to a gene: 13. Germline CDR1 reads SGHAT; CDR2 reads FQDESV (reference sequence). CDR3 coding DNA: TGTGCCAGCAGCCACCTGGCGGTAGCGGGACTGTACAATGAGCAGTTCTTC. It encodes CASSHLAVAGLYNEQFF.

This clone was picked up one time. The chain is built from TRBV19 and TRBJ2-6; no clear D gene. The CDR3 contains 15 residues. V was shortened by 5 bases and J by 2 bases, with 10 bases between the two germline ends. Germline assignment: CDR1 LNHDA and CDR2 SQIVND (reference sequence). CDR3 DNA: TGTGCCAGTAGTTCTTCTGGGACTGGGGCCAACGTCCTGACTTTC. Translation gives CASSSSGTGANVLTF.

The chain employs TRBV9 and TRBJ1-4; the match to TRBD1 covers 7 bases. With 4 bases clipped from V and 3 bases from J, the junction kept 9 bases outside the gene matches. The germline V gene encodes CDR1 SGDLS and CDR2 YYNGEE. The CDR3 length is 16 residues. Here the CDR3 reads CASSPKTGISNEKLFF. CDR3 DNA sequence: TGTGCCAGCAGCCCGAAGACAGGGATCTCTAATGAAAAACTGTTTTTT.

This sequence joins TRBV7-9 and TRBJ1-1, with D hard to call. The germline CDR1 and CDR2 sequences are SEHNR and FQNEAQ (reference sequence). V gave up 5 bases and J gave up 1 base, with 11 bases separating them. The CDR3 is 14 residues long. The CDR3 sequence is CASSQLEGNTEAFF. In DNA form, the CDR3 reads TGTGCCAGCAGCCAATTGGAAGGGAACACTGAAGCTTTCTTT.

This clone has a handful of counts. The rearrangement joins TRBV27 to TRBJ1-1; TRBD1 matches at 7 bases. The CDR3 has 15 amino acids. Looked up from germline, CDR1 is MNHEY and CDR2 is SMNVEV (reference sequence). The trim removed 3 bases at V and 5 bases at J, leaving 9 bases unmatched. CDR3: CASSLNRQGLTEAFF. In DNA form, the CDR3 reads TGTGCCAGCAGTTTGAACCGACAGGGTTTGACTGAAGCTTTCTTT.

The rearrangement uses TRBV7-9 and TRBJ2-1; D gene unclear. This CDR3 has 14 residues. The germline V gene has CDR1 SEHNR and CDR2 FQNEAQ (reference sequence). Deletions cut 1 base from V and 10 bases from J, with 14 bases between. The CDR3 here is CASSLVHSRNEQFF. The CDR3 DNA reads TGTGCCAGCAGCTTAGTGCACTCTCGGAACGAGCAGTTCTTC. Drawing the rest from reference TRBV7-9 and TRBJ2-1, the complete variable domain is DTGVSQNPRHKITKRGQNVTFRCDPISEHNRLYWYRQTLGQGPEFLTYFQNEAQLEKSRLLSDRFSAERPKGSFSTLEIQRTEQGDSAMYLCASSLVHSRNEQFFGPGTRLTVL.

This chain uses TRBV11-2 with TRBJ2-1; 7 bases agree with TRBD1. CDR1 and CDR2 (germline): SGHAT, FQNNGV. This CDR3 spans 15 amino acids. V was pared by 5 bases and J by 4 bases, with 8 bases of the junction left unmatched. The CDR3 nucleotides read TGTGCCAGCAGCCCGATGACAGGGAGTTACAATGAGCAGTTCTTC. Translation gives CASSPMTGSYNEQFF.

The V call is TRBV7-6, the J call TRBJ2-1; 8 bases line up with TRBD2. V dropped 5 bases and J dropped 4; count of bases not matched to a gene: 13. Germline CDR1 and CDR2: SGHVS and FNYEAQ. The CDR3 loop spans 17 amino acids. The CDR3 DNA reads TGTGCCAGCAGCCCACTTACGGGGGGGCTCAGATACAATGAGCAGTTCTTC. This encodes CASSPLTGGLRYNEQFF.

The CDR3 reads CASSLVQVNNEQFF. The CDR3 DNA reads TGCGCCAGCAGCTTGGTACAGGTCAACAATGAGCAGTTCTTC. The chain uses TRBV5-1 and TRBJ2-1; tentative D call: TRBD1 (5 bases). Trimming removed 0 bases from V and 5 bases from J, with 9 bases in between. The V gene's germline CDR1 is SGHRS and CDR2 YFSETQ. There are 14 residues in the CDR3.

CDR3 region: CAGSRGPNQPQHF. DNA for the CDR3: TGTGCCGGGTCCAGGGGACCCAATCAGCCCCAGCATTTT. The genes are TRBV19 and TRBJ1-5, with D possibly matching TRBD1 (6 bases). Germline CDR1 LNHDA, CDR2 SQIVND (reference sequence). The CDR3 consists of 13 residues. V lost 11 bases to trimming and J lost 3 bases, with 14 bases between them.

This clone is a singleton in its sample. The chain combines TRBV19 with TRBJ1-1; possible D gene TRBD1, 6 bases. CDR3 length: 12 residues. Germline V gene sequence: CDR1 LNHDA, CDR2 SQIVND (reference sequence). V lost 8 bases, J lost 1 base, and 8 bases lay in between. The CDR3, as DNA: TGTGCCAGTGCACAGGGGAACACTGAAGCTTTCTTT. It encodes CASAQGNTEAFF. Together with reference TRBV19 and TRBJ1-1, the CDR3 gives the full variable domain: DGGITQSPKYLFRKEGQNVTLSCEQNLNHDAMYWYRQDPGQGLRLIYYSQIVNDFQKGDIAEGYSVSREKKESFPLTVTSAQKNPTAFYLCASAQGNTEAFFGQGTRLTVV.

This chain connects TRBV5-6 to TRBJ1-1, with 7 bases aligning to TRBD1. CDR1 is SGHDT and CDR2 is YYEEEE in the germline V gene. V lost 4 bases to trimming and J lost 5 bases; unmatched junction nucleotides: 11. CDR3 length: 15 amino acids. CDR3: CASSHVVAGGTEAFF. CDR3 DNA: TGTGCCAGCAGCCACGTCGTAGCAGGGGGAACTGAAGCTTTCTTT.

The chain has TRBV6-6 and TRBJ1-2, with unresolved D. Trimming shortened V by 7 bases and J by 2 bases, and 11 bases separated the two germline ends. The CDR3 runs to 13 residues. From germline, CDR1 is MNHNY and CDR2 SVGAGI (reference sequence). The CDR3 protein is CASTYDLNYGYTF. As DNA, the CDR3 is TGTGCCAGCACCTACGACCTAAACTATGGCTACACCTTC.

V is TRBV5-1 and J is TRBJ2-1; a weak D match, TRBD1 (7 bases). The CDR3 length is 16 residues. Germline V lookup: CDR1 SGHRS, CDR2 YFSETQ. The V gene lost 0 bases and the J gene lost 7 bases, with 17 bases spanning the gap. CDR3 DNA: TGCGCCAGCAGCTTGGCCAGGGGGGTATTTTGGAATGAGCAGTTCTTC. This encodes CASSLARGVFWNEQFF.

V is TRBV25-1 and J is TRBJ1-2; tentatively, D is TRBD1 (5 bases). There are 15 residues in the CDR3. Per germline, CDR1 MGHDK and CDR2 SYGVNS. V was cut by 5 bases and J by 4 bases, with 17 bases left in between. The CDR3 loop is CASSPPGRPGYGYTF. As DNA, the CDR3 is TGTGCCAGCAGTCCCCCGGGACGGCCTGGCTATGGCTACACCTTC.

As regards this clone: At one of its ends the junction is not consistent with the germline gene, which may arise from a read error. The CDR3 here is CANSVAALAGGDEQFF. The CDR3 nucleotides are TGTGCCAACAGCGTAGCCGCACTAGCGGGAGGCGATGAGCAGTTCTTC. The gene calls are TRBV9 and TRBJ2-1, with 12 bases identical to TRBD2. Germline assignment: CDR1 SGDLS and CDR2 YYNGEE. The CDR3 consists of 16 residues.

In this sample, this clone turned up once. The chain joins TRBV9 to TRBJ2-5; the D is unclear. This CDR3 has 14 residues. Germline V gene lookup returns CDR1 SGDLS and CDR2 YYNGEE. V was cut by 0 bases and J by 1 base, with 7 bases left in between. CDR3 coding DNA: TGTGCCAGCAGCGTAGGACCGGCCCAAGAGACCCAGTACTTC. Translated, it gives CASSVGPAQETQYF.

The chain employs TRBV7-8 and TRBJ1-1, with D possibly matching TRBD1 (6 bases). The CDR3 contains 14 residues. The germline V gene has CDR1 SGHVS and CDR2 FQNEAQ. The V end was cut by 3 bases, the J end by 2 bases, with 10 bases between. CDR3 in DNA: TGTGCCAGCAGCTTGGGACACCAAAACACTGAAGCTTTCTTT. Protein product: CASSLGHQNTEAFF. Based on the CDR3 plus reference TRBV7-8 and TRBJ1-1, the full variable domain is GAGVSQSPRYKVAKRGQDVALRCDPISGHVSLFWYQQALGQGPEFLTYFQNEAQLDKSGLPSDRFFAERPEGSVSTLKIQRTQQEDSAVYLCASSLGHQNTEAFFGQGTRLTVV.

V gene TRBV6-6 combines with J gene TRBJ1-3; D remains ambiguous. The CDR3 has 14 residues. Germline V lookup: CDR1 MNHNY, CDR2 SVGAGI (reference sequence). Trimming removed 5 bases from V and 4 bases from J, with 12 bases in between. CDR3 nucleotides: TGTGCCAGCAGTCTTTTCATACAAGGAAACACCATATATTTT. Protein: CASSLFIQGNTIYF.

The chain employs TRBV10-1 and TRBJ1-2, with 8 bases identical to TRBD1. Germline V gives CDR1 WNHNN, CDR2 SYGVQD (reference sequence). CDR3 length: 13 amino acids. V dropped 3 bases and J dropped 8; count of bases not matched to a gene: 5. The CDR3 is CASSEYRDRGYTF. CDR3 coding DNA: TGCGCCAGCAGTGAATACAGGGACAGGGGCTACACCTTC.

The chain joins TRBV2 to TRBJ2-1, with D perhaps matching TRBD1 or TRBD2 (6 bases each). V dropped 7 bases and J dropped 4 bases, with 14 bases sitting between them. This CDR3 contains 14 residues. Germline V lookup: CDR1 SNHLY, CDR2 FYNNEI. CDR3 amino acids: CASKEGGLYNEQFF. As DNA, the CDR3 is TGTGCCAGCAAAGAGGGGGGCCTGTACAATGAGCAGTTCTTC.